The source of this T cell receptor (beta chain) is a study of T cells after yellow fever vaccination. This clonotype was detected a few times. As yet, its antigen is unknown. Study-wide findings and caveats: Once the booster was given, most primary-vaccination clones reappeared, at approximately 97% for CD4 and more than 85% for CD8.

The germline CDR1 and CDR2 sequences are KGHSH and LQKENI. Between the trimmed V and J ends, which lost 3 bases and 7 bases, there was a span of 24 bases. CDR3 length equals 17 residues. Universal primer sites and UMIs were introduced during 5'RACE template-switching synthesis of TCR cDNA. A single record per CDR3 protein comes from TCRdb applying MiXCR to the 5' RACE reads. Among hundreds of thousands of distinct CDR3 sequences listed, roughly 14% were seen once. The V and J genes are TRBV18 and TRBJ2-5; D assignment may be TRBD1 or TRBD2 (5 bases each). The sequence was obtained from a man aged 30-40 years who received the YFV17D yellow fever vaccine. Material: PBMCs, obtained on the day of the yellow fever booster vaccination. This CDR3 reads CASSPGVVSRTQRTQYF. In DNA, the CDR3 is TGTGCCAGCTCACCGGGGGTGGTTAGCAGGACCCAAAGGACCCAGTACTTC.